These 21 T cell receptor beta chains were sequenced from one sample in a study of blood T cells in healthy people across ages. Combining a sample-barcoded 5' primer with a J-beta primer mix, a second PCR ran for 7 to 11 cycles. TCRdb re-analysed the 5' RACE reads in MiXCR, keeping a single row per CDR3 protein. The sample lists around 1,900,000 distinct CDR3 sequences, 39% occurring once. Sequenced sample: blood. These receptors were collected from a human donor in good health.

The chain links TRBV18 to TRBJ1-2; a weak D match, TRBD1 (6 bases). Germline V CDR1 and CDR2: KGHSH, LQKENI. The CDR3 has 14 residues. Trimming took off 5 bases at V and 4 bases at J, with 14 bases between the two ends. The chain's CDR3 is CASSSNRDSYGYTF. CDR3 DNA: TGTGCCAGCTCATCGAACAGGGACTCCTATGGCTACACCTTC.

This sequence joins TRBV28 and TRBJ1-4; no definite D call. CDR3 size: 14 residues. V was cut by 2 bases and J by 8 bases, with 12 bases left in between. From germline, CDR1 is MDHEN and CDR2 SYDVKM. CDR3 sequence (DNA): TGTGCCAGCAGTTTAATGGGTGTAAAAGAAAAACTGTTTTTT. Amino acids: CASSLMGVKEKLFF.

This clonotype came up a few times. The chain is built from TRBV4-3 and TRBJ2-3; TRBD2 aligns across 9 bases. CDR3 length equals 15 residues. The germline V gene has CDR1 LGHNA and CDR2 YSLEER. V lost 4 bases, J lost 5 bases, and 7 bases stayed unmatched. The CDR3 DNA reads TGCGCCAGCAGCCCCGGCACTAGCGGGCAAGATACGCAGTATTTT. The encoded protein is CASSPGTSGQDTQYF.

The CDR3 protein is CASSNASGGRGEQFF. Here the CDR3 DNA reads TGTGCCAGCAGTAACGCTAGCGGGGGACGCGGTGAGCAGTTCTTC. The chain recombines TRBV25-1 with TRBJ2-1; TRBD2 agrees at 10 bases. The CDR3 is 15 residues long. Germline V lookup: CDR1 MGHDK, CDR2 SYGVNS. V shed 5 bases, J shed 9 bases, and the junction held 10 bases outside the gene matches.

The gene calls are TRBV4-3 and TRBJ2-3; D remains ambiguous. From germline, CDR1 is LGHNA and CDR2 YSLEER. V dropped 0 bases and J dropped 7 bases, with 11 bases sitting between them. This CDR3 is built from 14 residues. The CDR3 nucleotides read TGCGCCAGCAGCCAAGAACCGGTCTCCTATACGCAGTATTTT. It yields the protein CASSQEPVSYTQYF.

J is TRBJ2-7 and V is TRBV9; TRBD1 might be the D (5 bases). CDR3 length equals 15 residues. The germline V gene encodes CDR1 SGDLS and CDR2 YYNGEE. The V end was cut by 0 bases, the J end by 2 bases, with 12 bases between. As DNA, the CDR3 is TGTGCCAGCAGCGTAGCCTCTGAAGGGGCCTACGAGCAGTACTTC. Protein product: CASSVASEGAYEQYF. The full variable domain, rest sourced from reference TRBV9 and TRBJ2-7, is DSGVTQTPKHLITATGQRVTLRCSPRSGDLSVYWYQQSLDQGLQFLIQYYNGEERAKGNILERFSAQQFPDLHSELNLSSLELGDSALYFCASSVASEGAYEQYFGPGTRLTVT.

This clonotype was observed at least ten times. J is TRBJ2-4 and V is TRBV20-1; tentative D call: TRBD2 (7 bases). The ends were cut back, 4 bases at V and 3 bases at J, with 16 bases in the middle. The CDR3 extends over 15 amino acids. Per the germline V gene, CDR1 is DFQATT and CDR2 is SNEGSKA (reference sequence). The DNA for the CDR3 is TGCAGTGCTATTGGGGGGGCGATTGTCAAAAACATTCAGTACTTC. This encodes CSAIGGAIVKNIQYF.

The chain couples TRBV6-2 or TRBV6-3 to TRBJ2-1, with 10 bases fitting TRBD2. The CDR3 loop spans 15 amino acids. The germline gives CDR1 MNHEY, CDR2 SVGEGT. Unmatched junction bases numbered 4, after V lost 8 bases and J lost 0 bases. CDR3 amino acids: CASGTSGVSYNEQFF. The CDR3 region has the DNA TGTGCCAGCGGCACTAGCGGGGTCTCCTACAATGAGCAGTTCTTC.

The gene calls are TRBV20-1 and TRBJ2-4; possibly TRBD2 for D (6 bases). The DNA end is a closer match to TRBJ2-7, so the J assignment may be wrong. The CDR3 length is 15 residues. The germline CDR1 and CDR2 sequences are DFQATT and SNEGSKA (reference sequence). CDR3 in amino acids: CSARLAGRTNLEQYF. CDR3 in DNA: TGCAGTGCTAGACTAGCCGGACGGACTAATCTCGAGCAGTACTTC.

The chain carries TRBV18 and TRBJ1-1, with 7 bases fitting TRBD1. Germline V gene data show CDR1 as KGHSH and CDR2 as LQKENI. V shed 1 base and J 4 bases; nucleotides not matched to a gene: 15. The CDR3 consists of 18 residues. CDR3 nucleotide sequence: TGTGCCAGCTCACCACGGGGTACCCTGACGAACAGGGGCACTGAAGCTTTCTTT. Amino acid sequence: CASSPRGTLTNRGTEAFF.

The CDR3: CASRRHRNEQFF. The CDR3, as DNA: TGTGCCAGCAGAAGACACCGGAATGAGCAGTTCTTC. V usage is TRBV12-3 or TRBV12-4 and J usage is TRBJ2-1; D remains unclear. The V end was cut by 6 bases, the J end by 7 bases, with 10 bases between. The length of the CDR3 is 12 residues.

The sample holds many counts of this clonotype. V gene TRBV28 combines with J gene TRBJ2-5; D is uncertain. There are 11 residues in the CDR3. Germline CDR1 is MDHEN and CDR2 is SYDVKM. The ends were cut back, 6 bases at V and 3 bases at J, with 5 bases in the middle. CDR3 residues: CASSTEETQYF. The CDR3 DNA sequence: TGTGCCAGCAGCACCGAAGAGACCCAGTACTTC.

This clonotype was observed a few times. This sequence joins TRBV13 and TRBJ1-2; 9 bases line up with TRBD1. J lost 6 bases, V lost 6 bases, and 11 bases had no gene match. Per the germline V gene, CDR1 is PRHDT and CDR2 is FYEKMQ (reference sequence). The CDR3 sequence is 15 residues long. CDR3 coding DNA: TGTGCCAGCAGTTATAACAGGGGGCAGGCGGATGGCTACACCTTC. Its protein is CASSYNRGQADGYTF.

V and J are TRBV5-1 and TRBJ2-1; D is unresolved. The CDR3 length is 14 residues. Trimming shortened V by 0 bases and J by 7 bases, and 11 bases separated the two germline ends. Germline V gene sequence: CDR1 SGHRS, CDR2 YFSETQ. CDR3 nucleotide sequence: TGCGCCAGCAGCTTGGAACAGAGTATGAATGAGCAGTTCTTC. Translation: CASSLEQSMNEQFF.

This chain uses TRBV27 with TRBJ1-6, with 7 bases aligning to TRBD1. Trimming removed 6 bases from V and 4 bases from J; junction bases left unmatched: 3. The germline CDR1 and CDR2 sequences are MNHEY and SMNVEV (reference sequence). The CDR3 consists of 14 residues. CDR3 coding DNA: TGTGCCAGCAGGACAGGGATGTATAATTCACCCCTCCACTTT. It encodes CASRTGMYNSPLHF.

This clonotype has a handful of counts. This chain's CDR3 is CSVGQAYNEQFF. The CDR3 bases are TGCAGCGTTGGTCAGGCCTACAATGAGCAGTTCTTC. V usage is TRBV29-1 and J usage is TRBJ2-1; D is unclear. The germline V gene has CDR1 SQVTM and CDR2 ANQGSEA. This CDR3 has 12 residues. Trimming took 4 bases from V and 2 from J, leaving 6 bases between them.

In its sample, this clonotype was seen a few times. The chain recombines TRBV12-3 or TRBV12-4 with TRBJ2-3; D not certain. V shed 3 bases and J shed 2 bases, with 6 bases lying between them. CDR3 length equals 13 residues. The CDR3 protein is CASSFYSTDTQYF. The DNA for the CDR3 is TGTGCCAGCAGTTTCTACTCCACAGATACGCAGTATTTT.

This clonotype appeared a few times. The CDR3 loop is CSARDRLSPRLAGTQETQYF. The CDR3 nucleotides are TGCAGTGCTAGAGATCGGTTGTCTCCTCGACTAGCGGGGACTCAAGAGACCCAGTACTTC. The rearrangement uses TRBV20-1 and TRBJ2-4; TRBD2 matches 11 bases. TRBJ2-5 matches the DNA end more closely, so the J call is doubtful. The CDR3 consists of 20 residues. The germline V gene encodes CDR1 DFQATT and CDR2 SNEGSKA (reference sequence).

The CDR3 is CASSQDNRPEETQYF. The CDR3 DNA reads as TGCGCCAGCAGCCAAGATAACAGGCCGGAGGAGACCCAGTACTTC. This chain joins TRBV4-3 and TRBJ2-5, with a weak D call TRBD1 (5 bases). V dropped 0 bases and J dropped 5 bases, with 13 bases sitting between them. Per the germline V gene, CDR1 is LGHNA and CDR2 is YSLEER. The CDR3 loop spans 15 amino acids.

This clonotype was seen a handful of times. Relative to the germline gene, one junction end is altered; a read error may explain this. This chain joins TRBV11-2 and TRBJ2-7; a possible D gene is TRBD2 (6 bases). This CDR3 is built from 16 residues. Germline V lookup: CDR1 SGHAT, CDR2 FQNNGV. CDR3 in DNA: TGTGCCAGCAGTTTAGGAGGGGCTCTTGTACCCTACGAGCAGTACTTC. This translates into CASSLGGALVPYEQYF.

The chain carries TRBV7-6 and TRBJ2-3; no reliable D call. There are 15 residues in the CDR3. V lost 5 bases to trimming and J lost 2 bases, with 14 bases between them. Germline values: CDR1 SGHVS, CDR2 FNYEAQ. For the CDR3, the DNA is TGTGCCAGCAGCCCCATCATGTTTGACACAGATACGCAGTATTTT. Its protein product is CASSPIMFDTDTQYF.